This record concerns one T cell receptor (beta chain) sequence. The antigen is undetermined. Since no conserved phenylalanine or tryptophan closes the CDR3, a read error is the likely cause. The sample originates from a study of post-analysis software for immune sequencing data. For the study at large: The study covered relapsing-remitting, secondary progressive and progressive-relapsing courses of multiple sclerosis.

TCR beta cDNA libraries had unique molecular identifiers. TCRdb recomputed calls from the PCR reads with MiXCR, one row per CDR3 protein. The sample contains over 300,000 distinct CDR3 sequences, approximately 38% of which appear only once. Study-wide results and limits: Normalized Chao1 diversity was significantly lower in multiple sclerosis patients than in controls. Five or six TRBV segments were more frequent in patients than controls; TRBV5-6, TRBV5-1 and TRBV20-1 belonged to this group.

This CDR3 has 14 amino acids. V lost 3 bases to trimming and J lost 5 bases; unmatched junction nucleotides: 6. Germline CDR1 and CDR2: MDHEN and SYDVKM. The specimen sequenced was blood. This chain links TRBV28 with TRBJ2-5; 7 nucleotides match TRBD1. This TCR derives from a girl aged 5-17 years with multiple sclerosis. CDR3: CASSFHRRGETQYY. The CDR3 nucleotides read TGTGCCAGCAGTTTCCACCGCAGGGGGGAGACCCAGTACTAC.